This T cell receptor (beta chain) comes out of a study of shared clonotypes between healthy human individuals. The V segment lost 4 bases and the J segment 4 bases; nucleotides outside the gene matches: 3. Germline V gene sequence: CDR1 SNHLY, CDR2 FYNNEI. CDR3 length: 14 residues. This clone was detected once. The assay was run at deep level. Sequencing used immunoSEQ multiplex PCR; TCRdb keeps in-frame clones, though not all of them. The repertoire holds approximately 530,000 clones, with around 95% as singletons. Donors were healthy HIV-negative adults without recently reported acute infections or vaccinations.

The V gene is TRBV2, the J gene TRBJ1-5, with 8 positions matching TRBD1. Material for sequencing was naive CD4+ T cells sorted from blood. This sample's subset: CD45RA+ positively selected. The source is a woman aged 25 to 39 in good health. CDR3 in DNA: TGTGCCAGCAGTGTACGACAGGGGAATCAGCCCCAGCATTTT. It specifies CASSVRQGNQPQHF.